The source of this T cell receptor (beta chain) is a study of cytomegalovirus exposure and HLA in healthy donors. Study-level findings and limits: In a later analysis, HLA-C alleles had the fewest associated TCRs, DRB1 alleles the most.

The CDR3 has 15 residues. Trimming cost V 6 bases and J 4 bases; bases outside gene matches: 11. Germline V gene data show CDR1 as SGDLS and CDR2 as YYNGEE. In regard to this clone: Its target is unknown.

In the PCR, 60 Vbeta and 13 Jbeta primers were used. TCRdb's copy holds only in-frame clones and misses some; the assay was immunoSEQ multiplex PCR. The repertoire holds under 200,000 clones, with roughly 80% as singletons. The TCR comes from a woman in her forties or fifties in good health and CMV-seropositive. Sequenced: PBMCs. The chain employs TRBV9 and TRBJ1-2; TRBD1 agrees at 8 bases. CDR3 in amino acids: CASKRDRGGGYGYTF. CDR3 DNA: TGTGCCAGCAAAAGAGACAGGGGCGGGGGCTATGGCTACACCTTC.